The entry below gives a single T cell receptor (beta chain) sequence along with its context. Its target is unknown. The data stem from a study of T cells in Graves' hyperthyroidism and ophthalmopathy. On the study more broadly: Peripheral blood was secured at the point of initial diagnosis, before any treatment.

V lost 4 bases, J lost 0 bases, and 9 bases lay in between. The CDR3 extends over 14 amino acids. The germline gives CDR1 SGDLS, CDR2 YYNGEE. The investigators amplified TCR beta CDR3 regions from RNA transcripts. The TCR CDR3 first-round RT-PCR relied on the HTBI primer set. TCRdb re-called the multiplex PCR reads with MiXCR, one entry per CDR3 protein. The data hold 200,000 to 250,000 distinct CDR3 sequences, with about 16% observed a single time. Study findings and constraints: Separation of ophthalmopathy from stable hyperthyroidism was achieved by a 13 V-J model.

This clonotype was obtained from a woman aged 18-29 years with Graves' ophthalmopathy. The V call is TRBV9, the J call TRBJ2-3; no definite D call. Sequencing used blood. The CDR3 region is CASSLSRSTDTQYF. The CDR3 DNA follows: TGTGCCAGCAGCTTAAGCAGAAGCACAGATACGCAGTATTTT.